This TCR beta chain emerged from a study of blood T cell repertoires in COVID-19. Study context: Collection of acute and convalescent COVID-19 samples took place in the United States, Italy and Spain. Sources were T cells, B-cell-depleted T cells, or PBMCs; the material itself was cDNA or gDNA.

Germline V lookup: CDR1 SGHTA, CDR2 FQGTGA. With V trimmed by 2 bases and J by 5 bases, 8 bases remained unmatched. CDR3 length: 15 residues. Authors' processing steps: Amplified reference gene primers provided the basis for estimating nucleated cell counts. The method was immunoSEQ multiplex PCR; TCRdb's version includes in-frame clones alone and lacks a portion of them. Clonal size and the V and J genes are those of that table, whereas D and trimming came from the DNA. The sample has roughly 250,000 clones, approximately 90% seen once. This clone was counted between two and nine times. The V and J genes are TRBV7-3 and TRBJ2-7; TRBD2 agrees at 8 bases. The sequence was obtained from a woman in her forties who had recovered from COVID-19. The material sequenced was peripheral blood. This CDR3 is CASSLAAGGGDEQYF. The CDR3, as DNA: TGTGCCAGCAGCTTAGCGGCGGGAGGTGGGGACGAGCAGTACTTC.